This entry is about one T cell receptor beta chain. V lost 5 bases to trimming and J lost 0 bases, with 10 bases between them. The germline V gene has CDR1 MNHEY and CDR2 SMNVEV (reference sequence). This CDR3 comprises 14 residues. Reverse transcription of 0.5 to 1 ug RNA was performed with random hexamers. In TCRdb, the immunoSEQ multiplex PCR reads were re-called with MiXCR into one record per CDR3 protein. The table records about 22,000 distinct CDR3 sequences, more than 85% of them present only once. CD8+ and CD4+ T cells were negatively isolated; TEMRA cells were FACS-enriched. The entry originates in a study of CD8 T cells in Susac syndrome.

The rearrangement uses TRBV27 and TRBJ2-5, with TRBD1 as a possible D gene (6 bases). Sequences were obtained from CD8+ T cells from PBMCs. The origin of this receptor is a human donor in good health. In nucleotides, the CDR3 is TGTGCCAGCAGTGTACAGGGTTACCAAGAGACCCAGTACTTC. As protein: CASSVQGYQETQYF.